This TCR beta chain was identified in a study of a mutant IDH1 vaccine in newly diagnosed glioma. From germline, CDR1 is ENHRY and CDR2 SYGVKD. The CDR3 covers 15 residues. V trimming: 6 bases; J trimming: 7 bases; junction bases outside the gene matches: 11. Time point in this sample: week 35, safety follow-up. All doses held 300 ug of mutant IDH1 20-mer peptide, with topical imiquimod. Eight vaccinations reached patients in weeks 1, 3, 5, 7, 11, 15, 19 and 23. Assay: immunoSEQ multiplex PCR; the TCRdb copy retains only in-frame clones and omits some. The sample records some 45,000 clones, roughly 83% being singletons. Regarding this clone: Its antigen is not identified.

V usage is TRBV10-3 and J usage is TRBJ1-1; the match to TRBD1 covers 10 bases. Source: PBMCs, taken from a glioma patient whose treatment included an IDH1 peptide vaccine. The sequence was obtained from a woman aged 45-59 years with glioma. CDR3 bases: TGTGCCATCAGGCGCGGGACAGGGGAATTGAGTGAAGCTTTCTTT. This sequence encodes CAIRRGTGELSEAFF.